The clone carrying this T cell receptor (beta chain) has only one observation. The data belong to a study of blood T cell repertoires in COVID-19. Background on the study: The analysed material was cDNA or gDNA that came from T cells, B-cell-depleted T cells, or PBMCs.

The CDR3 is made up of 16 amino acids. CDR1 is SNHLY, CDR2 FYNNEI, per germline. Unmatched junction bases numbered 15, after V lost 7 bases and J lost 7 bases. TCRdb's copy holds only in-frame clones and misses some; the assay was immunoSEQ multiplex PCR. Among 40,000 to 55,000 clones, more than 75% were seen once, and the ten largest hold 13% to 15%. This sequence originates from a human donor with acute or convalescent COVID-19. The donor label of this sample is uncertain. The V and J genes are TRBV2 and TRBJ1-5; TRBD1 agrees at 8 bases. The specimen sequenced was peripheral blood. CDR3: CASKPLVETGEQPQHF. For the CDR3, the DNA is TGTGCCAGCAAGCCCCTCGTTGAGACAGGGGAGCAGCCCCAGCATTTT.